This TCR beta chain comes out of a study of post-analysis software for immune sequencing data. Study-wide results and caveats: Patients used five TRBV segments, including TRBV5-6, TRBV5-1 and TRBV20-1, more often than controls.

Details on this clonotype: Its cognate antigen is unknown. Given a much more abundant clone one base away, this may be a read error.

In germline, CDR1 is SGHTA, CDR2 FQGNSA. This CDR3 is built from 13 residues. Presence of unique molecular identifiers characterized the TCR beta cDNA libraries. TCRdb fed the PCR reads into MiXCR, producing one record per CDR3 protein. The table includes about 570,000 distinct CDR3 sequences, around a third detected once. The genes are TRBV7-2 and TRBJ2-4, with D possibly matching TRBD1 (6 bases). The J call could be wrong; TRBJ2-5 is a better fit for the DNA end. The specimen was blood. The receptor was derived from a girl aged 2-17 years with multiple sclerosis. As DNA, the CDR3 is TGTGCCAGCAGTGTCGGGACATTCGAGACCCAGTACTTC. It codes for CASSVGTFETQYF.